This section outlines one T cell receptor (beta chain) sequence together with its context. Its antigen is currently unknown. Investigators divided CD4+ cells into CD45RA+ naive and CD45RA-negative memory subsets. DNA at 150 to 200 ng, tens of thousands of T cell genomes, went into sorted-subset replicate PCRs. The protocol was immunoSEQ multiplex PCR, while the TCRdb copy is restricted to in-frame clones and leaves out a portion. This table holds about 1 million clones, about 70% found once. The data derive from a study of shared clonotypes between healthy human individuals. The study's findings and limits: Sequencing depth was expected to affect clonotype sharing among donors.

The sequencing sample was made of memory CD4+ T cells sorted from blood. Described subset: CD45RA-negative fraction. This receptor was identified in a man aged 18 to 30 in good health.

For the CDR3, the DNA is TGTGCCAGCACCCCCAGCGGGAGGAGCACCGGGGAGCTGTTTTTT. It is translated as CASTPSGRSTGELFF. The chain couples TRBV7-8 to TRBJ2-2; 9 positions match TRBD2. This CDR3 is 15 amino acids long. The germline V gene encodes CDR1 SGHVS and CDR2 FQNEAQ. The ends lost 7 bases at V and 4 bases at J; junction bases unmatched: 7.